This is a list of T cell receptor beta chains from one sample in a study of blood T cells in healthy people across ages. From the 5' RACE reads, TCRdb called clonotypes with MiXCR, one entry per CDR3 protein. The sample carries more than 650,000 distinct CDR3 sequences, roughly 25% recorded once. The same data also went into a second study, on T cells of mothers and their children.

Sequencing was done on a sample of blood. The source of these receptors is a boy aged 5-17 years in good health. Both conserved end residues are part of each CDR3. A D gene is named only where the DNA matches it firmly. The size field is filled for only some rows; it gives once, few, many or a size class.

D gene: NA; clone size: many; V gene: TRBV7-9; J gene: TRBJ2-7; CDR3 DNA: TGTGCCAGCAGCTCCACCGGGGGAACCTACGAGCAGTACTTC; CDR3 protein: CASSSTGGTYEQYF
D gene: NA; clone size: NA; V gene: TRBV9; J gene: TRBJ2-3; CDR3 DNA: TGTGCCAGCAGCGTAGGGATTGGGGCGGGCACAGATACGCAGTATTTT; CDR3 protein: CASSVGIGAGTDTQYF
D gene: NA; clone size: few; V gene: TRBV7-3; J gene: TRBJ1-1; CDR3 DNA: TGTGCCAGCAGCCAGAATAAGGACACTGAAGCTTTCTTT; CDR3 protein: CASSQNKDTEAFF
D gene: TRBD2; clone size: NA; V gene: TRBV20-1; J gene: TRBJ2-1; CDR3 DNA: TGCAGTGCCGGGGGGGTAGCGGGTCCACGCTCCTACAATGAGCAGTTCTTC; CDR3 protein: CSAGGVAGPRSYNEQFF
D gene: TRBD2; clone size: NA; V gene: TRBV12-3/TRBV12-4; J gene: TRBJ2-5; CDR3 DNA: TGTGCCAGCAGCCACCCCCCGGGACTAGCAGGGGAGACCCAGTACTTC; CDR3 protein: CASSHPPGLAGETQYF
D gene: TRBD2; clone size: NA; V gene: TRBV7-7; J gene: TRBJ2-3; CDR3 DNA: TGTGCCAGCAGCCCCGACCTCGCCGGGACTAGCGGGTCAGATACGCAGTATTTT; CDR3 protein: CASSPDLAGTSGSDTQYF
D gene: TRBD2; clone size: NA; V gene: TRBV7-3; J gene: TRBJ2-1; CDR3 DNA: TGTGCCAGCAGCTTAACGGGACTAGCGGGGGTGTACAATGAGCAGTTCTTC; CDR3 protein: CASSLTGLAGVYNEQFF
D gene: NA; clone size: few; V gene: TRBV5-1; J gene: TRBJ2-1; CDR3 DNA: TGCGCCAGCAAAGTCAGCTCCTACAATGAGCAGTTCTTC; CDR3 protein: CASKVSSYNEQFF
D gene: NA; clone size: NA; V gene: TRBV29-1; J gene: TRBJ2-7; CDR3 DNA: TGCAGCGTTGAGTCCCGGGCCAACTACGAGCAGTACTTC; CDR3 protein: CSVESRANYEQYF
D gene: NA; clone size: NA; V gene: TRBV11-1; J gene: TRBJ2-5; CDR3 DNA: TGTGCCAGCAGCTTAGTTCTTGACGGATCTACCCAAGAGACCCAGTACTTC; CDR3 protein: CASSLVLDGSTQETQYF
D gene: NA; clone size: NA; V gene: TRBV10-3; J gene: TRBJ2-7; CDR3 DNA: TGTGCCATCAGTGAGTCGAACGGCAGGCGTGCCTACGAGCAGTACTTC; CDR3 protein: CAISESNGRRAYEQYF
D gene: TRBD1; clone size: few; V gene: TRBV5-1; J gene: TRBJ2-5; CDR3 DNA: TGCGCCAGCAGACAGGGGCGGGAGACCCAGTACTTC; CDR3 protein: CASRQGRETQYF
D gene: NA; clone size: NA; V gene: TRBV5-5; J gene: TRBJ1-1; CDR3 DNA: TGTGCCAGCAGCTTACCAGGGGTCGAAGCTTTCTTT; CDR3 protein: CASSLPGVEAFF
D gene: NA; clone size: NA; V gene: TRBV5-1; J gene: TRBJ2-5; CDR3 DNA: TGCGCCAGCAGCTCGAGAGGGACATCGACGCTCCAAGAGACCCAGTACTTC; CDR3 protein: CASSSRGTSTLQETQYF
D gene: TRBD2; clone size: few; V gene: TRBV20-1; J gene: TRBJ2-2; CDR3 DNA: TGCAGTGCTACTCGGCGGGAGGCCGGGGAGCTGTTTTTT; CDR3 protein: CSATRREAGELFF
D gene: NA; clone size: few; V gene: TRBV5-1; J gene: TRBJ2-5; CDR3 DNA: TGCGCCAGCAGCTGGGGGACAGCGGGTCAAGAGACCCAGTACTTC; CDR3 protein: CASSWGTAGQETQYF
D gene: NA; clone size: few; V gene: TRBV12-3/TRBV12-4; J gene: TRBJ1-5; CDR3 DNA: TGTGCCAGCAGTTTCCGAAAAAGCGGCAATCAGCCCCAGCATTTT; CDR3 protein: CASSFRKSGNQPQHF
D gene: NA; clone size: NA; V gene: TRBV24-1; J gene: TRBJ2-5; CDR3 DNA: TGTGCCACCAGTGATTCCCGGAGACAAGAGACCCAGTACTTC; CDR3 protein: CATSDSRRQETQYF
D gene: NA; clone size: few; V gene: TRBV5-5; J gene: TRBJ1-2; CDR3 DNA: TGTGCCAGCAGCGCCCCCCCAAGGGGGGGGCACACCTTC; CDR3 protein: CASSAPPRGGHTF
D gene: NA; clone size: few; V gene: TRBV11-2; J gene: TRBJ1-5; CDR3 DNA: TGTGCCAGCAGCAGGGATTTCCATCAGCCCCAGCATTTT; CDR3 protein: CASSRDFHQPQHF
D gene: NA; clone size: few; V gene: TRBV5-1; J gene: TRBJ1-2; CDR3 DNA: TGCGCCAGCAGCTTGGAAGAAGTCGGTGGCTACACCTTC; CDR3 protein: CASSLEEVGGYTF
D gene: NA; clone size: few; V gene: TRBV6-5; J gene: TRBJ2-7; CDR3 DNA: TGTGCCAGCAGTTACCGGGGCCCTGCTTACGAGCAGTACTTC; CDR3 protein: CASSYRGPAYEQYF
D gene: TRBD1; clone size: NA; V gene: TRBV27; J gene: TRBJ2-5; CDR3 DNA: TGTGCCAGCAGTTTAGTCGGACAGGGGGCTGTGACCCAGTACTTC; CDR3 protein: CASSLVGQGAVTQYF
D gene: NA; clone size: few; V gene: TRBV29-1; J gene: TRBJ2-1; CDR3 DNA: TGCAGCGTTGAAGATCGAAGGGTTCTCTCCTACAATGAGCAGCTCTTC; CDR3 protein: CSVEDRRVLSYNEQLF
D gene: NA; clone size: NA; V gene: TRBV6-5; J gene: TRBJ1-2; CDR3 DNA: TGTGCCAGCAGTTACCGGAACTACTATGGCTACACCTTC; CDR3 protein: CASSYRNYYGYTF
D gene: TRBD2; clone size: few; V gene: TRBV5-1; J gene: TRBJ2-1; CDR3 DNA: TGCGCCAGCAGCACCGGACTAGCAGGAGTCCATGAGCAGTTCTTC; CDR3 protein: CASSTGLAGVHEQFF
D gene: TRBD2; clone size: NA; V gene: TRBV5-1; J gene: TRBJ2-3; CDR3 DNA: TGCGCCAGCAGCTTGGGACTAGCGTGGGTGGATACGCAGTATTTT; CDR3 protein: CASSLGLAWVDTQYF
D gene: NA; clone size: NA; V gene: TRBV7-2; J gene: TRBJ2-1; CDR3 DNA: TGTGCCAGAACCGGGACCCCAGGCAATGAGCAGTTCTTC; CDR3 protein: CARTGTPGNEQFF
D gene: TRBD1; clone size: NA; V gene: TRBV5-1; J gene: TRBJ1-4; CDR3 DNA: TGCGCCAGCAGCCCCGGGACAGGGGGCAAAGCAACTAATGAAAAACTGTTTTTT; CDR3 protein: CASSPGTGGKATNEKLFF
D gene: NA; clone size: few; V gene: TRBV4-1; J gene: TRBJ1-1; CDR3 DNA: TGCGCCAGCAGCCAAGCGCAGGGACCCATGAACACTGAAGCTTTCTTT; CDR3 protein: CASSQAQGPMNTEAFF
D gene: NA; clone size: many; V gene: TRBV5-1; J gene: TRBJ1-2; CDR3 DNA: TGCGCCAGCAGCCACGGACAGAGCTATGGCTACACCTTC; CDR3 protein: CASSHGQSYGYTF
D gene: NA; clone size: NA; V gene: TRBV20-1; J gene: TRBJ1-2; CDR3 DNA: TGCAGTGCTAGCCCATCTATTGGCTACACCTTC; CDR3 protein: CSASPSIGYTF
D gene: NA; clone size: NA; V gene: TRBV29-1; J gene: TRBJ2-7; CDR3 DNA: TGCAGCGTTACAGGGTGGAGCTCCTACGAGCAGTACTTC; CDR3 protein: CSVTGWSSYEQYF
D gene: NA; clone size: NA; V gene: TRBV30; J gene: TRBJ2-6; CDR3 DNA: TGTGCCTGGAGTGAAGGACGGATCTTCTCTGGGGCCAACGTCCTGACTTTC; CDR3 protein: CAWSEGRIFSGANVLTF
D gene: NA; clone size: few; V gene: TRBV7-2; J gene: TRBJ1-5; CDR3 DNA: TGTGCCAGCAGCGCCCGACTTGGACAGCCCCAGCATTTT; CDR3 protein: CASSARLGQPQHF
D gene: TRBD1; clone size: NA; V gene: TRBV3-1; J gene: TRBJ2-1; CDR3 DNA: TGTGCCAGCAGCCAAGATAGGACAGGCTTCAACAATGAGCAGTTCTTC; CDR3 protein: CASSQDRTGFNNEQFF